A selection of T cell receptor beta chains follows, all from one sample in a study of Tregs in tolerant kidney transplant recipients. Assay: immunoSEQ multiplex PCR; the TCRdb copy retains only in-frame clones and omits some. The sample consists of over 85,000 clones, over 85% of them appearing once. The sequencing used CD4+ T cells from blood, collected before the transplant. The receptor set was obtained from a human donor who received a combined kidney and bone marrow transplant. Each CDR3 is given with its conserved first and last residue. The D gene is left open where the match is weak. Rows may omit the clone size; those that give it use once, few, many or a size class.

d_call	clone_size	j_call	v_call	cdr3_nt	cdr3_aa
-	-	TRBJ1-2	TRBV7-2	TGTGCCAGCAGCTTAGCGCGGGGGGAGGGTGGCTACACCTTC	CASSLARGEGGYTF
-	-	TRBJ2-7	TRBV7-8	TGTGCCAGCAGCTCCGGGGTCTCTTTCTCCTACGAGCAGTACTTC	CASSSGVSFSYEQYF
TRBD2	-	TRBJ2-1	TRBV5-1	TGCGCCAGCAGCTTAATTAGGACTAGCGGCCACAATGAGCAGTTCTTC	CASSLIRTSGHNEQFF
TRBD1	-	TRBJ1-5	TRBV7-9	TGTGCCAGCAGCCCTTTAACAGGGGGAGGCCAGCCCCAGCATTTT	CASSPLTGGGQPQHF
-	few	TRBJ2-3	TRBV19	TGTGCCAGTAGTTCCTCCCCGGGGATGACAGATACGCAGTATTTT	CASSSSPGMTDTQYF
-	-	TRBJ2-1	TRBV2	TGTGCCAGCGAGCCGCAGGTTTACTCCTACAATGAGCAGTTCTTC	CASEPQVYSYNEQFF
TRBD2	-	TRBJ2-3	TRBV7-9	TGTGCCAGCAGCTCCGGACTAGCGGGGGGAGCAGATACGCAGTATTTT	CASSSGLAGGADTQYF
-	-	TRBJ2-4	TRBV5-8	TGTGCCAGCAGCTTGTGGTCAGGGAATGCCAAAAACATTCAGTACTTC	CASSLWSGNAKNIQYF
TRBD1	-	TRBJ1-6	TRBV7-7	TGTGCCAGCAGCCAACGCACCGGACAGGGCCCTATCTCCTATAATTCACCCCTCCACTTT	CASSQRTGQGPISYNSPLHF
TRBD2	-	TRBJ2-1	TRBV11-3	TGTGCCAGCTCCGGGGGGGACAATGAGCAGTTCTTC	CASSGGDNEQFF
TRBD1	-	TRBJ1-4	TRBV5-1	TGCGCCAGCAGCGGGGGACAGAATGAAAAACTGTTTTTT	CASSGGQNEKLFF
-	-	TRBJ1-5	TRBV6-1	TGTGCCAGCAGTCCCATTACGGATCAGCCCCAGCATTTT	CASSPITDQPQHF
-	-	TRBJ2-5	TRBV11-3	TGTGCCAGCAGTCCAGGGTCTGCCCAGTACTTC	CASSPGSAQYF
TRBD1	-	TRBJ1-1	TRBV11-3	TGTGCCAGCAGCTTAGCAGGGGGCCGTACTGAAGCTTTCTTT	CASSLAGGRTEAFF
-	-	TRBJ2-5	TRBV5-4	TGTGCCAGCAGCCCGGGTGTTAGCGGTCAAGAGACCCAGTACTTC	CASSPGVSGQETQYF
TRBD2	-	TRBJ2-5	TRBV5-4	TGTGCCAGCAGCCACTTTAGCGGGAGCGGAGAGACCCAGTACTTC	CASSHFSGSGETQYF
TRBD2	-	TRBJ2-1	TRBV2	TGTGCCAGCAGTCTTCGCGCCGGGACTAGCGGGATAGGTGAGCAGTTCTTC	CASSLRAGTSGIGEQFF
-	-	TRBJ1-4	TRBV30	TGTGCCTGGGCCCCGGGAGTAGAAAAACTGTTTTTT	CAWAPGVEKLFF
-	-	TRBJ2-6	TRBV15	TGTGCCACCAGCAGAGACCTATCTGGGGCCAACGTCCTGACTTTC	CATSRDLSGANVLTF
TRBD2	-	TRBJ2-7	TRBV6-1	TGTGCCAGCAGTGAACGCGCGGTAGCGGGGTTTTATGAGCAGTACTTC	CASSERAVAGFYEQYF
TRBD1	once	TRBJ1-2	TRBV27	TGTGCCAGCAGTTTACGGACAGGGAGTGACTTCTCTTTC	CASSLRTGSDFSF
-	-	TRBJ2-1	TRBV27	TGTGCCAGCAGTTTACGCACAGGGTGGGATGAGCAGTTCTTC	CASSLRTGWDEQFF
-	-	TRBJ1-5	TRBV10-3	TGTGCCACCAAGGGACAACTCAATCAGCCCCAGCATTTT	CATKGQLNQPQHF
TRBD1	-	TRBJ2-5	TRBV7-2	TGTGCCAGTAGCTACACAGGGGGAGAGACCCAGTACTTC	CASSYTGGETQYF
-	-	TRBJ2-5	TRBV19	TGTGCCAGTAGTGGGGCAGGGGAGACCCAGTACTTC	CASSGAGETQYF
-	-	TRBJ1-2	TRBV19	TGTGCCAGTAGTATCGGGGGGGGTAACTATGGCTACACCTTC	CASSIGGGNYGYTF
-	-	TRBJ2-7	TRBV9	TGTGCCAGCAGCGTATCATACGGAGCCTACGAGCAGTACTTC	CASSVSYGAYEQYF
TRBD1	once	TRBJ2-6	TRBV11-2	TGTGCCAGCAGCTCCAGGACAGGGTGGTCTGGGGCCAACGTCCTGACTTTC	CASSSRTGWSGANVLTF
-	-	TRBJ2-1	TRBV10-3	TGTGCCATCAGTGAGTCGACACGGGAGCCTAACCTCAATGAGCAGTTCTTC	CAISESTREPNLNEQFF
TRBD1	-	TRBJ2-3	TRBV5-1	TGCGCCAGCAGCTCGACAGGGGAAGATACGCAGTATTTT	CASSSTGEDTQYF
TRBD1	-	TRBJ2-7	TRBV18	TGTGCCAGCTCACTAGGGTTGGGACAGGACACCTACGAGCAGTACTTC	CASSLGLGQDTYEQYF
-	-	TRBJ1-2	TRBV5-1	TGCGCCAGCAGCCCGGGAGGGGATGGGTATGGCTACACCTTC	CASSPGGDGYGYTF
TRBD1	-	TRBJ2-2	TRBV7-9	TGTGCCAGCAGCACAACCGGGACAGGGGTCGTCAGCGGGGAGCTGTTTTTT	CASSTTGTGVVSGELFF
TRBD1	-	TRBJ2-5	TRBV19	TGTGCCAGTACGGCGGCAGGGGGAGTGACCCAGTACTTC	CASTAAGGVTQYF
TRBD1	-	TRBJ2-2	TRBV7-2	TGTGCCAGCAGCCCACCAACTTACAGGGGGCGCAGCACCGGGGAGCTGTTTTTT	CASSPPTYRGRSTGELFF
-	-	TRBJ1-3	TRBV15	TGTGCCACCAGCAGACGAGTTTCGGACACCATATATTTT	CATSRRVSDTIYF
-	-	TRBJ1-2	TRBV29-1	TGCAGCGGTTACAGGGTTAACTATGGCTACACCTTC	CSGYRVNYGYTF
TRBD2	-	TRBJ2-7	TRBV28	TGTGCCAGCAGACTAGCGGGTTTTAGCTACGAGCAGTACTTC	CASRLAGFSYEQYF
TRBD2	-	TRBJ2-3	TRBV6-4	TGTGCCAGCAGTGACTCGGGAGGGCCAGATACGCAGTATTTT	CASSDSGGPDTQYF
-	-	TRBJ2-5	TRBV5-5	TGTGCCAGCAGCCTACAAGAGACCCAGTACTTC	CASSLQETQYF
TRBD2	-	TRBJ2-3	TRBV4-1	TGCGCCAGCAGCCAAGATGTAGCGGGAGGGGGAGATACGCAGTATTTT	CASSQDVAGGGDTQYF
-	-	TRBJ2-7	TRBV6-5	TGTGCCAGCAGTGGGCCCTACGAGCAGTACTTC	CASSGPYEQYF
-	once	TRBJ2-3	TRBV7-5	TGTGTCAGAAGCTTAGGGCTAGCGGGGGGCCCTCCAGATACGCAGTATTTT	CVRSLGLAGGPPDTQYF
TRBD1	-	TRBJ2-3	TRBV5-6	TGTGCCAGCAGCTTTAGGACAGGGGTGTCAGATACGCAGTATTTT	CASSFRTGVSDTQYF
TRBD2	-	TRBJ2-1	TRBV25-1	TGTGCCAGCAGTATCGCACTAGCGGGGGTTCGCAATGAGCAGTTCTTC	CASSIALAGVRNEQFF
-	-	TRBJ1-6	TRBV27	TGTGCCAGCAGTCGGGACGGGAGCTCCTATAATTCACCCCTCCACTTT	CASSRDGSSYNSPLHF